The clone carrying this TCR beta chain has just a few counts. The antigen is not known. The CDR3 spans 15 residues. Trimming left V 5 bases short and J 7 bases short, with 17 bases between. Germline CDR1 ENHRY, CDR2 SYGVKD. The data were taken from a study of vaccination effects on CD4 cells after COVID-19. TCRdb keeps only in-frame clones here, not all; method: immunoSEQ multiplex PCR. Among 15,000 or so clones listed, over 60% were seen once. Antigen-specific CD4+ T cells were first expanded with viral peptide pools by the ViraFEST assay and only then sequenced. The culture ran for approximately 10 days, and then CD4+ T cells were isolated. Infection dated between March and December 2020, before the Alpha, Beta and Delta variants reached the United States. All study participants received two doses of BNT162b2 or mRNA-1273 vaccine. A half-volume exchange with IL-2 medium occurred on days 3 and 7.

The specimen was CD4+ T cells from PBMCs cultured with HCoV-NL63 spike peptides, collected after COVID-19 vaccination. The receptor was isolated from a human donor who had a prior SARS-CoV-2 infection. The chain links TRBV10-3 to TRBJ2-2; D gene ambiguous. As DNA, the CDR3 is TGTGCCATCAGTTCCCCGTGGCCCCGCGGCGGGGAGCTGTTTTTT. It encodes CAISSPWPRGGELFF.